This T cell receptor (beta chain) was identified in a study of technical replicates of blood from a few donors. Produced via immunoSEQ multiplex PCR; TCRdb's table is partial and in-frame only. The table lists about 76,000 clones, 90% to 95% of them singletons. Germline values: CDR1 SGHNT, CDR2 YYREEE (reference sequence). The CDR3 has 15 residues. Trimming pared 3 bases from V and 5 bases from J, leaving 17 bases between. The source is a human donor in good health. The chain joins TRBV5-4 to TRBJ1-2; possible D gene TRBD1, 6 bases. The specimen sequenced was T cells isolated from PBMCs. CDR3 nucleotide sequence: TGTGCCAGCAGCTCCAAGCAGGGGTCCCAATATGGCTACACCTTC. Its protein product is CASSSKQGSQYGYTF.